This T cell receptor beta chain was retrieved from a study of blood T cell repertoires in COVID-19. Study background: The United States, Italy and Spain were the sources of the acute and convalescent COVID-19 samples.

Assay: immunoSEQ multiplex PCR; the TCRdb copy retains only in-frame clones and omits some. The sample shows 75,000 to 80,000 clones, roughly 80% of them seen only once. Trimming cost V 5 bases and J 0 bases, with 15 bases left between them. This CDR3 is built from 16 residues. The germline gives CDR1 SGHAT, CDR2 FQNNGV. The TCR originated in a woman between 55 and 75 years old with acute or convalescent COVID-19. Material for sequencing was peripheral blood. The chain has TRBV11-2 and TRBJ2-3; D gene unclear. CDR3 nucleotide sequence: TGTGCCAGCAGCCCAGATTCTCAATCTAGCACAGATACGCAGTATTTT. Translated: CASSPDSQSSTDTQYF.